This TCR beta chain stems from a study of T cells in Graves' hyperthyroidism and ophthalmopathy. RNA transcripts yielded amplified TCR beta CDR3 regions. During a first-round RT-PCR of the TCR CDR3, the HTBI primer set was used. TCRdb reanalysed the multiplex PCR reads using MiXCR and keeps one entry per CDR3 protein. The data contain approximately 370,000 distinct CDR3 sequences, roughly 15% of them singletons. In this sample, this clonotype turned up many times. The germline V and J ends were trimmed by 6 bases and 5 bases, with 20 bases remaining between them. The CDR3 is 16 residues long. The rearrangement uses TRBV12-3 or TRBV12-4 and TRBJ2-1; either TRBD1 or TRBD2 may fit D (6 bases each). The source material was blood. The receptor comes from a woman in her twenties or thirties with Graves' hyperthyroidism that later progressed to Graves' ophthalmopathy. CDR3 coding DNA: TGTGCCAGCAGAATTAGGGGGGTGGATGCGGACAATGAGCAGTTCTTC. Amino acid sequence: CASRIRGVDADNEQFF.